This T cell receptor (beta chain) derives from a study of T-cell reconstitution after alpha-beta-depleted transplantation in children. Unmatched junction bases numbered 9, after V lost 2 bases and J lost 2 bases. Germline V lookup: CDR1 SGHRS, CDR2 YFSETQ. The CDR3 loop spans 17 amino acids. This clonotype was seen many times. Its antigen is undetermined. Library preparation (for TCRbeta) was performed with unique molecular identifiers. From the PCR reads, TCRdb called clonotypes with MiXCR, one entry per CDR3 protein. This table holds under 300,000 distinct CDR3 sequences, 11% found once. Overall study findings and caveats: After transplant, at about two months, alpha-beta T cells were reportedly derived from several hundred expanded graft clones. One year after transplant, T-cell counts and diversity came mostly from newly produced T cells.

This chain joins TRBV5-1 and TRBJ1-2; TRBD1 matches at 10 bases. The origin of this receptor is a male patient between 2 and 15 years old who had a stem cell transplant for chronic granulomatous disease, so the T cells may come from the graft donor. Sequencing used peripheral blood, obtained 180 days after TCRalphabeta/CD19-depleted stem cell transplant. The CDR3 loop is CASSFRDRGPSNYGYTF. The CDR3 nucleotides are TGCGCCAGCAGCTTCCGGGACAGGGGACCTTCCAACTATGGCTACACCTTC.